This T cell receptor (beta chain) was identified during a study of blood T cell repertoires in COVID-19. For the study at large: Acute and convalescent COVID-19 specimens originated in the United States, Italy and Spain. T cells, B-cell-depleted T cells, or PBMCs supplied cDNA or gDNA.

The CDR3 length is 18 residues. Germline V gene lookup returns CDR1 SGHAT and CDR2 FQNNGV. V gave up 3 bases and J gave up 4 bases; unmatched junction bases: 11. Original processing notes: Nucleated cell counts were estimated from reference gene primer amplification. Produced via immunoSEQ multiplex PCR; TCRdb's table is partial and in-frame only. V and J calls and clone size are given by that table; D and trimming were obtained from the DNA. The data contain some 220,000 clones, approximately 80% of them seen just once; the ten biggest clones take up approximately 18%. The TCR comes from a woman of 80 years or more with active or convalescent COVID-19. The material sequenced was peripheral blood. J is TRBJ2-3 and V is TRBV11-2, with 12 bases aligning to TRBD2. The CDR3 DNA reads TGTGCCAGCAGCTTCAGACTAGCGGGAGTTGGGACGGCAGATACGCAGTATTTT. Its protein is CASSFRLAGVGTADTQYF. The complete variable domain, with remaining parts taken from reference TRBV11-2 and TRBJ2-3, reads EAGVAQSPRYKIIEKRQSVAFWCNPISGHATLYWYQQILGQGPKLLIQFQNNGVVDDSQLPKDRFSAERLKGVDSTLKIQPAKLEDSAVYLCASSFRLAGVGTADTQYFGPGTRLTVL.